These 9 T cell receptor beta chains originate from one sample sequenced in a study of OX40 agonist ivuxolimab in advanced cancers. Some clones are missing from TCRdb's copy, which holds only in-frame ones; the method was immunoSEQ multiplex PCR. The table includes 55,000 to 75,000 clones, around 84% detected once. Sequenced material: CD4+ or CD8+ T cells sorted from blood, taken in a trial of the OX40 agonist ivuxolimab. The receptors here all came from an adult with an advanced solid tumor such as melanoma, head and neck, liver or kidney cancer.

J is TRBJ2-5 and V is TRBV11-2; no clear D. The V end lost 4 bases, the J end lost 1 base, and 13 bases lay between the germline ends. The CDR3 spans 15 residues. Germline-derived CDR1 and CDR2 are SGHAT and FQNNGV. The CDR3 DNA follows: TGTGCCAGCAGCTACCGGGCGGCCCCCCAAGAGACCCAGTACTTC. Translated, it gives CASSYRAAPQETQYF.

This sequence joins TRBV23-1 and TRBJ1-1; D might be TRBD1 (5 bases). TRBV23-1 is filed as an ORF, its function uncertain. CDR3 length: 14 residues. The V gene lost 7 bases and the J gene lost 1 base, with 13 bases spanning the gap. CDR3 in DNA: TGCGCCAGCACCAGGGTCCTCGGGAACACTGAAGCTTTCTTT. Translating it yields CASTRVLGNTEAFF.

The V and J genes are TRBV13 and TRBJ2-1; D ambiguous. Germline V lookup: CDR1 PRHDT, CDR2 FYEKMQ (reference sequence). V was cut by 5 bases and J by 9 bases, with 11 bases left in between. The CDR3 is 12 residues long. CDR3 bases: TGTGCCAGCAGCGCGGCCTTGGGTGAGCAGTTCTTC. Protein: CASSAALGEQFF. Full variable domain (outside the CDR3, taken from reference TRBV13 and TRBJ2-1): AAGVIQSPRHLIKEKRETATLKCYPIPRHDTVYWYQQGPGQDPQFLISFYEKMQSDKGSIPDRFSAQQFSDYHSELNMSSLELGDSALYFCASSAALGEQFFGPGTRLTVL.

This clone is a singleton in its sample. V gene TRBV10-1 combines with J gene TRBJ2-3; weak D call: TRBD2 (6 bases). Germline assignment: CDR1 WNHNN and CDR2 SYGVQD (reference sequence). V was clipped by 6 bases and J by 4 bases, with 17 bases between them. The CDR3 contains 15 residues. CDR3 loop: CASSGGRGDPDTQYF. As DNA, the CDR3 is TGCGCCAGCAGCGGGGGTCGCGGGGACCCAGATACGCAGTATTTT.

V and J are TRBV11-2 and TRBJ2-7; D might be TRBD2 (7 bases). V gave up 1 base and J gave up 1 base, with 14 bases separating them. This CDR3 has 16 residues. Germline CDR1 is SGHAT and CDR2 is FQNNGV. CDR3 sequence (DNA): TGTGCCAGCAGCTTAGGCGGGGGCCGAGATTCCTACGAGCAGTACTTC. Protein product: CASSLGGGRDSYEQYF.

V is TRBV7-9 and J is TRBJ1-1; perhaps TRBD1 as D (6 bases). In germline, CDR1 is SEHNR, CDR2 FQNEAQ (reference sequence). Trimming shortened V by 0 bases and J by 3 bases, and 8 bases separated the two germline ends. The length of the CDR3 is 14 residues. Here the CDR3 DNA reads TGTGCCAGCAGCTTAGCACAGGGCGACACTGAAGCTTTCTTT. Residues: CASSLAQGDTEAFF.

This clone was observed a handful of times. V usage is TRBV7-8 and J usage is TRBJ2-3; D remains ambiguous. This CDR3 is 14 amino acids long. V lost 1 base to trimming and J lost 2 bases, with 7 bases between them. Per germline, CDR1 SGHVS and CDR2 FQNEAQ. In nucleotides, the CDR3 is TGTGCCAGCAGCTTAGAGGTAGCCACAGATACGCAGTATTTT. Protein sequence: CASSLEVATDTQYF.

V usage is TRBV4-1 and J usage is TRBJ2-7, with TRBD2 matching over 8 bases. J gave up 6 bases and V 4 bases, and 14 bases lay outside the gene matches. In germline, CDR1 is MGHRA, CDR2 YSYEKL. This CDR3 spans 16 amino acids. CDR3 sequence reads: CASSRGQGLAGSEQYF. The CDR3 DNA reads TGCGCCAGCAGCCGCGGACAAGGACTAGCCGGTTCCGAGCAGTACTTC.

CDR3 in amino acids: CASRAAGDGSYNEQFF. For the CDR3, the DNA is TGTGCCAGCAGGGCCGCAGGGGACGGCTCCTACAATGAGCAGTTCTTC. This chain links TRBV5-4 with TRBJ2-1, with D possibly being TRBD1 (6 bases). The CDR3 has 16 residues. The germline V and J ends were trimmed by 5 bases and 0 bases, with 15 bases remaining between them. The germline V gene encodes CDR1 SGHNT and CDR2 YYREEE (reference sequence).